The rows below give T cell receptor beta chains drawn from one sample of a study of T cell changes during pregnancy in multiple sclerosis. The protocol was immunoSEQ multiplex PCR, while the TCRdb copy is restricted to in-frame clones and leaves out a portion. The top ten clones hold approximately 0.38% of a sample with some 36,000 clones, around nine tenths of them seen once. This specimen was CD4+ T cells from peripheral blood mononuclear cells, taken in the second trimester of pregnancy. These receptors originate from a female donor with multiple sclerosis, enrolled in a pregnancy study. Both conserved end residues are part of each CDR3. D genes are given only for firm matches. Size is omitted from some rows. Given values are once, few, many or a class for expanded clones.

TRBJ1-5	-	TRBV2	-	TGTGCCAGCAGCGAGGACACTCAGCCCCAGCATTTT	CASSEDTQPQHF
TRBJ2-7	-	TRBV11-3	-	TGTGCCAGCAGCTTAGAATTCCGAGGGGAGCAGTACTTC	CASSLEFRGEQYF
TRBJ2-1	TRBD1	TRBV18	-	TGTGCCAGCTCCCCCACTGAGACAGGGGGCAATGAGCAGTTCTTC	CASSPTETGGNEQFF
TRBJ2-1	-	TRBV5-1	-	TGCGCCAGCAGCGTCGTAAGCGGTGCCTACAATGAGCAGTTCTTC	CASSVVSGAYNEQFF
TRBJ1-4	-	TRBV19	-	TGTGCCAGTAGTCCAGGGGAGACTAATGAAAAACTGTTTTTT	CASSPGETNEKLFF
TRBJ1-3	TRBD1	TRBV7-2	once	TGTGCCAGCAGCCCGTTCTCGACAGGGTTCTCTGGAAACACCATATATTTT	CASSPFSTGFSGNTIYF
TRBJ1-3	-	TRBV19	-	TGTGCCAGTAGTCTCAATGGGGGGGCTGCTGGAAACACCATATATTTT	CASSLNGGAAGNTIYF
TRBJ2-2	-	TRBV30	few	TGTGCCTGGAGTGTGGACTACACCGGGGAGCTGTTTTTT	CAWSVDYTGELFF
TRBJ2-7	TRBD2	TRBV7-2	-	TGTGCCAGCAGCACCGGGGGGGGGTACGAGCAGTACTTC	CASSTGGGYEQYF
TRBJ1-3	TRBD1	TRBV27	-	TGTGCCAGCAGCTACAGGGGTCCGGGATCATCCACTGGAAACACCATATATTTT	CASSYRGPGSSTGNTIYF
TRBJ1-6	-	TRBV5-4	-	TGTGCCAGCAGCTTGGGCAGGGATAATTCACCCCTCCACTTT	CASSLGRDNSPLHF
TRBJ1-4	-	TRBV30	-	TGTGCCTGGAGTGTTGGGGGGTCCAGTGAAAAACTGTTTTTT	CAWSVGGSSEKLFF
TRBJ1-2	-	TRBV12-5	-	TGTGCTAGTGGACAGGGCTCTGGCTACACCTTC	CASGQGSGYTF
TRBJ2-7	-	TRBV7-6	-	TGTGCCAGCAGCTTAGGGGACCAGGGGGGCTACGAGCAGTACTTC	CASSLGDQGGYEQYF
TRBJ1-1	-	TRBV30	-	TGTGCCTGGGGGCCCTGGACAGCGAACGATGAAGCTTTCTTT	CAWGPWTANDEAFF
TRBJ2-2	-	TRBV30	-	TGTGCCTGGAGTCCTCGAGGGCTTGTTGATGGCACCGGGGAGCTGTTTTTT	CAWSPRGLVDGTGELFF
TRBJ2-1	TRBD2	TRBV7-2	-	TGTGCCAGCACCTCAGGGTGGGATTGGCGGGAGTTACACAATGAGCAGTTCTTC	CASTSGWDWRELHNEQFF
TRBJ2-7	-	TRBV18	-	TGTGCCAGCTCAATAGCGGTTCAGACCTACGAGCAGTACTTC	CASSIAVQTYEQYF
TRBJ1-2	TRBD1	TRBV11-2	once	TGTGCCAGCAGTTTTACAGGGGACTATGGCTACACCTTC	CASSFTGDYGYTF
TRBJ2-2	-	TRBV11-1	-	TGTGCCAGCAGCGGCCTATTGGCGGTCGGGGAGCTGTTTTTT	CASSGLLAVGELFF
TRBJ2-5	-	TRBV2	-	TGTGCCAGCTCTGGGACTCGACAAGAGACCCAGTACTTC	CASSGTRQETQYF
TRBJ2-7	TRBD1	TRBV5-1	-	TGCGCCAGCAGCTTGGACGGACAGGGATTCGACGAGCAGTACTTC	CASSLDGQGFDEQYF
TRBJ1-1	TRBD1	TRBV5-1	-	TGCGCCAGCACTAGACAGGGGCCGACCCTTGCCGCTGAAGCTTTCTTT	CASTRQGPTLAAEAFF
TRBJ2-1	TRBD1	TRBV25-1	-	TGTGCCAGCAGTGTAACTACAGGGGTCAGGGACTCCTACAATGAGCAGTTCTTC	CASSVTTGVRDSYNEQFF
TRBJ2-1	TRBD1	TRBV6-5	-	TGTGCCAGCAGTTGGACAGGAAACTCCTACAATGAGCAGTTCTTC	CASSWTGNSYNEQFF
TRBJ2-2	TRBD2	TRBV7-2	-	TGTGCCAGCAGCAGCGCCCGGGGGGAGTGGCGCACCGGGGAGCTGTTTTTT	CASSSARGEWRTGELFF
TRBJ2-7	-	TRBV7-8	-	TGTGCCAGCAGCCCCCTTTTCCTTTACGAGCAGTACTTC	CASSPLFLYEQYF
TRBJ2-1	TRBD2	TRBV30	-	TGTGCCTGGAGTGTCAGCGGGGGCCCCCCCAGGGAGCAGTTCTTC	CAWSVSGGPPREQFF
TRBJ1-2	-	TRBV7-2	-	TGTGCCAGCAGCTTAGCAGGGGTCCAGTATGGCTACACCTTC	CASSLAGVQYGYTF
TRBJ2-7	TRBD1	TRBV2	-	TGTGCCAGCAGTGGTTTCACAGGGGCGAATACCTACGAGCAGTACTTC	CASSGFTGANTYEQYF
TRBJ1-5	-	TRBV29-1	-	TGCAGCGTTGCCGACAGTAACAATCAGCCCCAGCATTTT	CSVADSNNQPQHF
TRBJ2-1	-	TRBV30	-	TGTGCCTGGAGCAGGGTCAATGAGCAGTTCTTC	CAWSRVNEQFF
TRBJ2-3	TRBD2	TRBV2	-	TGTGCCAGAAGGACTAGCGGGACAGATACGCAGTATTTT	CARRTSGTDTQYF
TRBJ1-4	TRBD1	TRBV18	-	TGTGCCAGCTCACCACTGACAGGGGCCAATGAAAAACTGTTTTTT	CASSPLTGANEKLFF
TRBJ2-7	TRBD1	TRBV7-9	-	TGTGCCAGCAGCAAGACAGGGAACGTGTACGAGCAGTACTTC	CASSKTGNVYEQYF
TRBJ2-1	TRBD2	TRBV7-2	-	TGTGCCAGCAGCTTGGGCGGGGGGTCCTACAATGAGCAGTTCTTC	CASSLGGGSYNEQFF
TRBJ1-5	-	TRBV19	once	TGTGCCAGTAGTGAGCGGGGGACCCTCACGGCGAAATATAGCAATCAGCCCCAGCATTTT	CASSERGTLTAKYSNQPQHF
TRBJ2-3	-	TRBV11-3	-	TGTGCCAGCAGCTTAAGTCGGACAGATACGCAGTATTTT	CASSLSRTDTQYF